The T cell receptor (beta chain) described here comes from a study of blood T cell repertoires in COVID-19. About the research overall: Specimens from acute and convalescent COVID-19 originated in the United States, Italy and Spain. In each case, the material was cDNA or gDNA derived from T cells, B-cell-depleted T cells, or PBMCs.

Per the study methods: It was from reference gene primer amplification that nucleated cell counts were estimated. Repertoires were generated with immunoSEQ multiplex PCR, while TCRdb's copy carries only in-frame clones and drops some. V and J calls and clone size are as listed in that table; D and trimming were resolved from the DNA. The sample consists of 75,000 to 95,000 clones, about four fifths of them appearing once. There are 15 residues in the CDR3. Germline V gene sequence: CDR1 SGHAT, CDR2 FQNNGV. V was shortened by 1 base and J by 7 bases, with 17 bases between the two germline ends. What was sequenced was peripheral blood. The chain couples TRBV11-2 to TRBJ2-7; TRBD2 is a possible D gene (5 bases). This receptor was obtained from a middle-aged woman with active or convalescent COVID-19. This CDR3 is CASSLVVGSLGEQYF. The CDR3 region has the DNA TGTGCCAGCAGCTTAGTTGTTGGGAGTCTGGGAGAGCAGTACTTC.